Shown below are 5 T cell receptor beta chains from a single sample sequenced in a study of radiotherapy plus CTLA-4 blockade in lung cancer. The assay was immunoSEQ multiplex PCR, and TCRdb's table has in-frame clones only and misses some. The sample comprises over 80,000 clones, around 86% of which are singletons, and 16% rests with the top ten. This sample comprised peripheral blood, obtained from a patient treated with radiotherapy plus ipilimumab. The receptors here all came from a human donor with non-small cell lung cancer that progressed on radiotherapy plus ipilimumab.

The J gene is TRBJ1-1, the V gene TRBV18; the match to TRBD1 covers 7 bases. Germline V lookup: CDR1 KGHSH, CDR2 LQKENI. The trim removed 0 bases at V and 0 bases at J, leaving 4 bases unmatched. CDR3 length: 16 residues. The CDR3: CASSPPRGGVNTEAFF. CDR3 in DNA: TGTGCCAGCTCACCACCGAGAGGGGGCGTGAACACTGAAGCTTTCTTT.

This clone is a singleton in its sample. The chain carries TRBV28 and TRBJ1-5; 10 bases are a match to TRBD1. Germline loops: CDR1 MDHEN, CDR2 SYDVKM. J gave up 2 bases and V 6 bases, and 7 bases lay outside the gene matches. The CDR3 sequence is 16 residues long. The CDR3 nucleotides read TGTGCCAGCAGGCTGACAGGGGGCGCTGGCAATCAGCCCCAGCATTTT. Amino acids: CASRLTGGAGNQPQHF.

Concerning this clone itself: Germline is not matched at one junction end, which may reflect a read error. The rearrangement uses TRBV29-1 and TRBJ1-1; D unresolved. Looked up from germline, CDR1 is SQVTM and CDR2 is ANQGSEA. This CDR3 contains 11 residues. The CDR3 bases are TGCAGCGTCCAGCTAAACACTGAAGATTTCTTT. It yields the protein CSVQLNTEDFF. Using reference TRBV29-1 and TRBJ1-1 for the parts outside the CDR3, the full variable domain is SAVISQKPSRDICQRGTSLTIQCQVDSQVTMMFWYRQQPGQSLTLIATANQGSEATYESGFVIDKFPISRPNLTFSTLTVSNMSPEDSSIYLCSVQLNTEDFFGQGTRLTVV.

The V call is TRBV4-2, the J call TRBJ1-1; 9 positions match TRBD1. Trimming cost V 5 bases and J 4 bases; bases outside gene matches: 5. CDR1 and CDR2 from the germline V gene are LGHNA and YNFKEQ. CDR3 length: 14 residues. In DNA form, the CDR3 reads TGTGCCAGCAGCGCTGGGACAGGGCGCACTGAAGCTTTCTTT. The encoded protein is CASSAGTGRTEAFF.

This chain joins TRBV4-1 and TRBJ2-5, with unresolved D. The CDR3 is 13 residues long. The V end was cut by 5 bases, the J end by 0 bases, with 7 bases between. Germline V gene lookup returns CDR1 MGHRA and CDR2 YSYEKL. The CDR3 loop is CASSGDHQETQYF. The CDR3 DNA reads TGCGCCAGCAGCGGAGACCACCAAGAGACCCAGTACTTC.